This TCR beta chain came from a study of T cell responses to AZD1222 COVID-19 vaccine (dated by TCRdb to the early 2020s). In the study overall: TCR sequencing was performed for roughly 250 trial participants, of whom roughly 200 were given two doses of AZD1222 and 26 were given two doses of MenACWY control vaccine. Enrollment into the trials was organized by age into subgroups of 18-55, 56-69 and 70-plus years, and those subgroups contained approximately 150, 30 and 60 TCR-sequenced participants, respectively.

In regard to this clone: Its binding antigen is unknown. No base quality information exists; no much larger clone differs at one position.

Results and caveats for the whole study, not just this receptor: Most participants were white British and females outnumbered males, and the authors suggested that clonal diversity may have been underestimated. After two AZD1222 doses, spike-specific TCR breadth and depth were significantly higher than at day 0 and than in MenACWY recipients. Nearly half of unique spike-specific TCRs reportedly recognized epitopes outside regions mutated in the B.1.351 and B.1.1.7 variants. Because no samples from the day 14 peak response were available, repertoires could be characterized only after the peak T cell response. Conclusions about previously exposed vaccinees are limited, since just six or seven AZD1222 recipients were seropositive for SARS-CoV-2 at baseline. CD4 TCRs associated with the vaccine covered the entire spike protein, and the dominant responses were in regions 160-218 and 743-854. In the small 56-69-year group, the increase in depth fell short of significance, most likely because of low power.

The time point label for this specimen denotes: baseline before first vaccination. The meaning of the sample's treatment or condition label: meningococcal conjugate vaccine given as trial control. Vaccinee samples came from UK trials COV001 and COV002, including a single-blind randomized controlled phase 2/3 trial of AZD1222 (ChAdOx1 nCoV-19) in healthy adults. For TCRbeta chain sequencing, PBMC samples were collected from trial participants at day 0 and at day 28 after the second dose. CDR1 and CDR2 are drawn from the germline V gene: SGHRS, YFSETQ. For this chain, trimming is 4 bases at the V end and 5 bases at the J end, and the number of junction bases without a gene match is 3. The CDR3 measures 14 amino acids from cysteine to phenylalanine. Only CDR3 DNA is held: 42 bases, read in frame from base 1. The CDR3 regions of human TCRbeta chains were analyzed by immunosequencing. In the paper's pipeline: Repertoire TCRs were matched against a reference library of SARS-CoV-2-specific TCRs generated with the MIRA antigen-specificity platform. Breadth was defined as the fraction of unique TCRs that were SARS-CoV-2-associated. Depth was defined as the fraction of total T cells that were SARS-CoV-2-associated. Using the MIRA data, each spike-specific TCR was assigned both to the spike region to which the TCR was reactive and to a CD4 or CD8 class. Log10-transformed breadth and depth values were compared by one-way ANOVA with Sidak's multiple comparisons tests. Entries here come from immuneACCESS through TCRdb and include only in-frame sequences with V and J called. Some clones fail to appear in such tables; in the studies checked, an unresolved V gene covers under half of the shortfall, and the cause of the remainder is unknown. D and trimming come from the DNA, and the V and J calls and clone size come from that table. In this sample the table shows about 86,000 clones, almost 90% of which occur a single time. 10% of the sample is taken by the ten largest.

The material was peripheral blood, obtained on day 0 of MenACWY control vaccination. The source is an adult in good health. The sequence is built from TRBV5-1 and TRBJ1-4, with 9 bases in between that match TRBD1. CDR3 protein: CASSKGQGNEKLFF. The nucleotide sequence is TGCGCCAGCAGCAAAGGACAGGGGAATGAAAAACTGTTTTTT.